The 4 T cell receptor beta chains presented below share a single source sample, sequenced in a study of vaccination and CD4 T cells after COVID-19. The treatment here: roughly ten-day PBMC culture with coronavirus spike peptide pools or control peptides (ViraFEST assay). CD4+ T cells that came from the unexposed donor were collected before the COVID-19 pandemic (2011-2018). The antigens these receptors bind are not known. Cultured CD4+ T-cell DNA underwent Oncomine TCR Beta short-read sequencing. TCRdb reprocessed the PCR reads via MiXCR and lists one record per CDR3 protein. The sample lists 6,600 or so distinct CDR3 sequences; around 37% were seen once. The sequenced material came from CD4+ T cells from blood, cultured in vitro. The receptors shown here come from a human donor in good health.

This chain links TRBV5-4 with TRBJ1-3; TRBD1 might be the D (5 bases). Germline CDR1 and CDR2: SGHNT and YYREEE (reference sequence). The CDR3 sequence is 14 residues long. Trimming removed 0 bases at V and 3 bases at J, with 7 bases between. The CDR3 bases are TGTGCCAGCAGCTTGGGGGACGTTGGAAACACCATATATTTT. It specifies CASSLGDVGNTIYF.

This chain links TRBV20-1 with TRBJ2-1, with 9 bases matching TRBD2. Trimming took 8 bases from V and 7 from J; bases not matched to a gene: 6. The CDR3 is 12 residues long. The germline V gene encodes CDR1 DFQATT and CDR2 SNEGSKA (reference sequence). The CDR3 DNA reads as TGCAGTTTAGCGGGAGCAGGTAATGAGCAGTTCTTC. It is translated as CSLAGAGNEQFF.

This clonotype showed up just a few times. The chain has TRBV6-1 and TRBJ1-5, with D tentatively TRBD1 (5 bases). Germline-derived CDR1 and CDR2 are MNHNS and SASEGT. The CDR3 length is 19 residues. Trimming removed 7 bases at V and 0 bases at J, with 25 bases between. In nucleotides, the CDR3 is TGTGCCAGCATTCCGGGACCCTCACGCTCCCTATATAGCAATCAGCCCCAGCATTTT. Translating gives CASIPGPSRSLYSNQPQHF.

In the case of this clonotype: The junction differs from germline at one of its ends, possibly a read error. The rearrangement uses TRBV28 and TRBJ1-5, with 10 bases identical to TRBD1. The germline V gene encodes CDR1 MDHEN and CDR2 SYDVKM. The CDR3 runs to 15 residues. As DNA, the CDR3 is TGTGCCATCGCCGGGACAGGGGCTAGCAATCAGCCCCAGCACTTT. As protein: CAIAGTGASNQPQHF.